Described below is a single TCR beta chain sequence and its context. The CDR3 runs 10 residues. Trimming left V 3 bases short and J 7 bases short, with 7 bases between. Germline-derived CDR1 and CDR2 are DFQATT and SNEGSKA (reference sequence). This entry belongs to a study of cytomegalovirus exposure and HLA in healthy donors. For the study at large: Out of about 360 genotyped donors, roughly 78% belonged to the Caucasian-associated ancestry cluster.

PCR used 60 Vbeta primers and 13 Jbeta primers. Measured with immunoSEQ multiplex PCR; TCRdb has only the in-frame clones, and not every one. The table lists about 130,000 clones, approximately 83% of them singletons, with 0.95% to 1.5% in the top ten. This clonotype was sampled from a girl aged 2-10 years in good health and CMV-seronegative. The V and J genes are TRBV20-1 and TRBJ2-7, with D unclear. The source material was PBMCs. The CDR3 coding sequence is TGCAGTGCTAGTGTCGTAGAGCAGTACTTC. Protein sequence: CSASVVEQYF.